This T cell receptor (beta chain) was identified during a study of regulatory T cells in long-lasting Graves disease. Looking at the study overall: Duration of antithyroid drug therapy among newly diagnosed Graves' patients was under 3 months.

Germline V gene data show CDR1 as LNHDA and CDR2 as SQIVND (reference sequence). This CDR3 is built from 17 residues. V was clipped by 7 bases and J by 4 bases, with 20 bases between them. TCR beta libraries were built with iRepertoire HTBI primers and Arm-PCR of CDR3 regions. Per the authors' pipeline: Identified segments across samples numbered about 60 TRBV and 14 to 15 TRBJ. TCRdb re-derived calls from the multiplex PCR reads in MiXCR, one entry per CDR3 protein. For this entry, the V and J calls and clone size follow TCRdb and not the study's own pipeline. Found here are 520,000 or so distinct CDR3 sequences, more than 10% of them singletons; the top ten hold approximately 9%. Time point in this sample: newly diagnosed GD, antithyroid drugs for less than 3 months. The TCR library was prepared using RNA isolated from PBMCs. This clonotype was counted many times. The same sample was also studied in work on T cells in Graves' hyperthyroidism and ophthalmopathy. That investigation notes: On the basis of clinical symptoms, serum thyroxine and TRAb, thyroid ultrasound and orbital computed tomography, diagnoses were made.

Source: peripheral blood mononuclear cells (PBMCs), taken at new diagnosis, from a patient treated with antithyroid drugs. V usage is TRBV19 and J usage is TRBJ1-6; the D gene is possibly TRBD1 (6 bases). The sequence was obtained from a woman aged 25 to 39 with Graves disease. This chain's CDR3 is CASTNTRPGQYNSPLHF. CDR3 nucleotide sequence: TGTGCCAGTACAAATACCCGCCCCGGACAGTATAATTCACCCCTCCACTTT.